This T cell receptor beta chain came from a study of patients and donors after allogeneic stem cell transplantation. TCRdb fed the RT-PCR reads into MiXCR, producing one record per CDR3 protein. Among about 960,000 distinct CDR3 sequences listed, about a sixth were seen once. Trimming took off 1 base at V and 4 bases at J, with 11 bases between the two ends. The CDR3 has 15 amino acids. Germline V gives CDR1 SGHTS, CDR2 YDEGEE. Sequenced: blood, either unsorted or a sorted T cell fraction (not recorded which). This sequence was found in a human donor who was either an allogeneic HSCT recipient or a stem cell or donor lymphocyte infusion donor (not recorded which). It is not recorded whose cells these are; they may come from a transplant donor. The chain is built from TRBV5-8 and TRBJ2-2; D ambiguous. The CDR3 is CASSLLVKGTGELFF. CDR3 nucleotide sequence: TGTGCCAGCAGCTTGTTAGTCAAAGGCACCGGGGAGCTGTTTTTT.